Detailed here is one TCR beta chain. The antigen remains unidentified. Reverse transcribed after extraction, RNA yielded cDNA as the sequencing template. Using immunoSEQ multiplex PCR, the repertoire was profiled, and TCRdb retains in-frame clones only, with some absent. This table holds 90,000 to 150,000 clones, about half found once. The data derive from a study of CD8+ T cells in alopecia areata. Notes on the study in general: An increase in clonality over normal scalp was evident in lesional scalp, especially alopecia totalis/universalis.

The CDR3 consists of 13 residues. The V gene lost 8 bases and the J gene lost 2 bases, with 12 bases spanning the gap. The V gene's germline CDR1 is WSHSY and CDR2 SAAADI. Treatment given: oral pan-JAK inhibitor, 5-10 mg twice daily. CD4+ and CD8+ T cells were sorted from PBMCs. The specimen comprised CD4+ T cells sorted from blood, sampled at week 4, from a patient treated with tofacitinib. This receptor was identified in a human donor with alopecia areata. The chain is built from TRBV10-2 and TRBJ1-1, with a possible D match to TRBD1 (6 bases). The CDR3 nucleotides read TGCGCCAGCCGATTGGACAGCAACACTGAAGCTTTCTTT. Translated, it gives CASRLDSNTEAFF.